Listed below are T cell receptor beta chains from one sample, sequenced in a study of T-cell reconstitution after alpha-beta-depleted transplantation in children. In TCRdb, the PCR reads were re-called with MiXCR into one record per CDR3 protein. The sample contains approximately 340,000 distinct CDR3 sequences, approximately 10% of which appear only once. Here the sequenced sample was PBMCs from the stem cell graft donor, taken from the stem cell graft. Source of these receptors: a human donor who donated a stem cell graft to a child with acute lymphoblastic leukemia. The CDR3 runs from the conserved cysteine through the conserved F or W. The D gene is left open where the match is weak.

J gene,D gene,V gene,CDR3 protein
TRBJ2-7,-,TRBV20-1,CSASRRAQSDYEQYF
TRBJ2-1,-,TRBV21-1,CASTSSYNEQFF
TRBJ1-5,TRBD1,TRBV6-2/TRBV6-3,CASSYEGISWTGRNQPQHF
TRBJ2-7,-,TRBV4-1,CASSQDEPGLSTYEQYF
TRBJ1-4,TRBD1,TRBV7-9,CASSLDRGPEKLFF
TRBJ2-2,-,TRBV12-3/TRBV12-4,CASTISQRLVGGELFF
TRBJ2-5,-,TRBV10-3,CAISEIGGTQYF
TRBJ1-1,-,TRBV7-6,CASSPLGDTEAFF
TRBJ2-4,-,TRBV5-1,CASSPFGDNQYF
TRBJ2-3,-,TRBV7-8,CASSLASTPDTQYF
TRBJ2-2,TRBD1,TRBV18,CASSPPQGAYTGELFF
TRBJ1-1,TRBD1,TRBV18,CASSLRDRVPEAFF
TRBJ2-2,-,TRBV12-3/TRBV12-4,CAFKGGATGELFF
TRBJ2-5,TRBD2,TRBV5-1,CASHRTSAETQYF
TRBJ2-3,-,TRBV7-3,CASAGARGSTDTQYF
TRBJ2-1,-,TRBV7-9,CASIKGGRAPYNEQFF
TRBJ2-3,TRBD1,TRBV4-1,CASSQGRTGHTDTQYF
TRBJ1-1,TRBD1,TRBV29-1,CSVTGTEDTEAFF
TRBJ2-1,-,TRBV10-2,CASSEAGSYNEQFF
TRBJ2-1,-,TRBV5-1,CASSSPLAPDEQFF
TRBJ2-7,TRBD2,TRBV20-1,CSARDGTSGNWGEQYF
TRBJ1-4,-,TRBV4-2,CASSQERGSINEKLFF
TRBJ2-7,-,TRBV2,CASSEATIASRQYF
TRBJ1-2,-,TRBV20-1,CSSRADYGYTF
TRBJ1-4,-,TRBV5-6,CASSSPGTTNEKLFF
TRBJ1-2,TRBD1,TRBV7-9,CASTSSRDRTYGYTF
TRBJ2-1,-,TRBV20-1,CSARHYNEQFF
TRBJ2-5,TRBD2,TRBV7-3,CASSPTGGGETQYF
TRBJ2-5,-,TRBV5-1,CASKEMTLQETQYF
TRBJ1-1,-,TRBV4-3,CASSPKEDGGTEAFF
TRBJ1-5,-,TRBV20-1,CSAAGTDNQPQHF
TRBJ1-2,TRBD1,TRBV6-1,CASSPDSMDRALYGYTF
TRBJ1-2,TRBD1,TRBV7-8,CASSLARTGYGYTF
TRBJ1-3,-,TRBV28,CASSPGALSGNTIYF
TRBJ1-4,TRBD1,TRBV7-9,CASSSPLDRGREKLFF
TRBJ2-2,-,TRBV7-3,CASSFAADGELFF
TRBJ2-2,-,TRBV5-1,CASSPQGSTGELFF
TRBJ2-7,TRBD1,TRBV18,CASSPTTGGLDEQYF
TRBJ1-2,-,TRBV12-3/TRBV12-4,CASSSTGGQYYGYTF
TRBJ2-1,-,TRBV20-1,CSAVTEYNEQFF
TRBJ2-4,-,TRBV6-1,CASSEAPTRLVIQYF
TRBJ1-6,-,TRBV27,CASSFAAGARWPLHF
TRBJ2-3,TRBD2,TRBV7-9,CASSQRSRDYTDTQYF
TRBJ2-4,-,TRBV28,CASSDRFWLAKNIQYF
TRBJ1-5,-,TRBV7-2,CPSSFRDNQPQHF
TRBJ2-5,TRBD1,TRBV10-3,CAISGQGFKETQYF
TRBJ1-2,TRBD1,TRBV6-5,CASQKSDRVAGYTF
TRBJ2-7,TRBD1,TRBV5-1,CASSAGQAAYEQYF
TRBJ1-5,TRBD1,TRBV19,CASSDPFSRQGNQPQHF
TRBJ2-1,TRBD2,TRBV6-2/TRBV6-3,CASSSAGLAGVSNEQFF
TRBJ2-1,-,TRBV28,CASSPLGQFYNEQFF
TRBJ2-3,TRBD1,TRBV6-1,CASSRAGQGSDTQYF
TRBJ2-3,-,TRBV7-2,CASSFGRSSTDTQYF
TRBJ2-7,-,TRBV25-1,CASSGELDGFYEQYF
TRBJ2-1,TRBD1,TRBV5-1,CASSQGQSTYNEQFF